The clone carrying this T cell receptor (beta chain) was observed a handful of times. Its antigen is undetermined. It was with a sample-barcoded 5' primer and a J-beta primer mix that a second PCR of about 6 to 12 cycles was run. The template-switch adaptor, which had 12 random nucleotides, put a tag on each cDNA molecule. TCRdb re-derived calls from the 5' RACE reads in MiXCR, one entry per CDR3 protein. The sample includes 700,000 to 950,000 distinct CDR3 sequences, more than 40% of them seen just once. The source of the sample is a study of blood T cells in healthy people across ages. In the study overall: Template switching retrieved approximately one barcoded beta molecule for each two T cells.

Study-wide findings and caveats: Naive T cell percentage showed a strong correlation with the diversity of TCR beta.

Trimming took off 7 bases at V and 5 bases at J, with 24 bases between the two ends. The CDR3 totals 17 residues. CDR1 and CDR2 from the germline V gene are MDHEN and SYDVKM. This sequence originates from an older woman in good health. What was sequenced was blood. This chain joins TRBV28 and TRBJ2-1; possible D gene TRBD2, 5 bases. This CDR3 reads CASIPRGGLADHNEQFF. DNA for the CDR3: TGTGCCAGCATCCCCAGAGGCGGACTGGCGGACCACAATGAGCAGTTCTTC.